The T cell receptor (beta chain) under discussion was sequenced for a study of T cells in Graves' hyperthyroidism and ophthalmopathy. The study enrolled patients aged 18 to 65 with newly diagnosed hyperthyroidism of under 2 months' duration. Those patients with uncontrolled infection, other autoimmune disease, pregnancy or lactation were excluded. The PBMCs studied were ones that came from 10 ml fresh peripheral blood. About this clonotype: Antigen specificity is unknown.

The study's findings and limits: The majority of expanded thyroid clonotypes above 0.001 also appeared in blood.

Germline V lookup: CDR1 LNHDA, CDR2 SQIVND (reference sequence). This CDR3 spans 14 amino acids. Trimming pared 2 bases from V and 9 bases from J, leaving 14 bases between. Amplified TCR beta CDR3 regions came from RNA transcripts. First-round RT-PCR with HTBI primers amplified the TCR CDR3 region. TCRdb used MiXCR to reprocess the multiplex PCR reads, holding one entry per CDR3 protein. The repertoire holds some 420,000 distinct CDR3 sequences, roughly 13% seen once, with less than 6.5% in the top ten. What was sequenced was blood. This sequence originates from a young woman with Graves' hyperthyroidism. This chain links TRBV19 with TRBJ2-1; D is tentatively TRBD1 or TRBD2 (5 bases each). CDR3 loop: CASSITPGTGEQFF. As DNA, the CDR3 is TGTGCCAGTAGTATAACCCCTGGGACCGGTGAGCAGTTCTTC.